Listed below are T cell receptor beta chains from one sample, sequenced in a study of monozygotic twins with inflammatory bowel disease. TCRdb re-called the 5' RACE reads; every CDR3 protein appears as one record, without DNA. This repertoire comprises approximately 200,000 distinct CDR3 sequences; its ten largest clones make up more than 7.5%. Sequenced input: blood. The receptors stem from a human donor with ulcerative colitis or Crohn's disease, or a healthy co-twin of an affected twin (not recorded which). The CDR3 runs from the conserved cysteine through the conserved F or W.

>TRBJ2-1|TRBV27
CASSLGSSGPYNEQFF
>TRBJ2-5|TRBV7-8
CASSLVGNSESDQYF
>TRBJ2-7|TRBV5-6
CASSLLPTYEQYF
>TRBJ2-3|TRBV18
CASFGQSASTDTQHF
>TRBJ1-3|TRBV6-4
CASSPDRGQPRSSGNTIYF
>TRBJ2-1|TRBV5-1
CASSLGQEKNEQFF
>TRBJ2-5|TRBV14
CASSQESGTQYF
>TRBJ1-1|TRBV2
CASSSVEGALNTEAFF
>TRBJ2-7|TRBV6-4
CASRTSDRAVYEQYF
>TRBJ1-2|TRBV4-2
CASSRAGIGEAYGYTF
>TRBJ2-1|TRBV6-1
CASSLQGQGASTGEQFF
>TRBJ2-3|TRBV5-1
CASSLAPGRGTTDTQYF
>TRBJ2-4|TRBV20-1
CSARTGGLVKNIQYF
>TRBJ1-2|TRBV5-1
CASSLTALEYGYTF
>TRBJ1-5|TRBV6-2/TRBV6-3
CASSYWGTDGNQPQHF
>TRBJ2-5|TRBV7-9
CASSFSLLQETQYF
>TRBJ2-1|TRBV7-3
CASSLSGSHPTGQFF
>TRBJ2-1|TRBV5-1
CASSLAQLAGVREQFF
>TRBJ2-3|TRBV9
CASSVGGVWTDTQYF
>TRBJ1-5|TRBV30
CAWSRGQGYQPQHF
>TRBJ2-5|TRBV7-7
CASSPTSGGAEETQYF
>TRBJ1-1|TRBV14
CASSQVWATEAFF
>TRBJ1-2|TRBV6-1
CASSLRGNNYGYTF
>TRBJ1-5|TRBV7-2
CASSLAYLRPQHF